The T cell receptor beta chain under discussion was sequenced for a study of T cell responses to AZD1222 COVID-19 vaccine. The V gene's germline CDR1 is SGHRS and CDR2 YFSETQ. There are 13 residues in the CDR3. V shed 6 bases, J shed 6 bases, and the junction held 6 bases outside the gene matches. Libraries were prepared by immunoSEQ multiplex PCR; TCRdb keeps only in-frame clonotypes and omits some of them. Here the sample spans 150,000 to 200,000 clones, 85% to 95% being singletons. The starting material was peripheral blood, obtained on day 0 of AZD1222 vaccination. The rearrangement links TRBV5-1 to TRBJ2-1, with 7 positions matching TRBD2. The clonotype was recovered from an adult in good health. CDR3 nucleotide sequence: TGCGCCAGCATAGGGGACTACCTCAATGAGCAGTTCTTC. Encoded protein: CASIGDYLNEQFF.